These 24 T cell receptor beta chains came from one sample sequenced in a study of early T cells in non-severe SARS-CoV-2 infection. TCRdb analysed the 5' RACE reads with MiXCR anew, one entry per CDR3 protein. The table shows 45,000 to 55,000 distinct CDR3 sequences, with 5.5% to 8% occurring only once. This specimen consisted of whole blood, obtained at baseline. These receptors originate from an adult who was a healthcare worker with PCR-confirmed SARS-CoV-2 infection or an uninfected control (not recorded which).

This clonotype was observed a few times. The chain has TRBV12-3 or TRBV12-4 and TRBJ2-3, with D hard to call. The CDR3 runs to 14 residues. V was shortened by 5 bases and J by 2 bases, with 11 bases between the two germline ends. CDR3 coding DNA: TGTGCCAGCAGTCGTAGAAGATTCACAGATACGCAGTATTTT. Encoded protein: CASSRRRFTDTQYF.

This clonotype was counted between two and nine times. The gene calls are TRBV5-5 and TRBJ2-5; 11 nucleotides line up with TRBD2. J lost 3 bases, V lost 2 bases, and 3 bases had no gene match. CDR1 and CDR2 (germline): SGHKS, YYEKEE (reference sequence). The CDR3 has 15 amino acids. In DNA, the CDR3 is TGTGCCAGCAGCTTTCCTAGCGGGGGGAAAGAGACCCAGTACTTC. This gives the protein CASSFPSGGKETQYF.

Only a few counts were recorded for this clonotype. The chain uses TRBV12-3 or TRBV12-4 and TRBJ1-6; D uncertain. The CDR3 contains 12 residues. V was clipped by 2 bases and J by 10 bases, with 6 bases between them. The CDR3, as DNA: TGTGCCAGCAGTTTATATCCCTCACCCCTCCACTTT. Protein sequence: CASSLYPSPLHF.

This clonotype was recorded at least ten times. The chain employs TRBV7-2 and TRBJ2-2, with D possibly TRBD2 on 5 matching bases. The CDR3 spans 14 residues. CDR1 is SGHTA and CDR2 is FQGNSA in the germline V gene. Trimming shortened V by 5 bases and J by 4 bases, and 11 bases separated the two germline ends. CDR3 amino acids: CASSPTGSTGELFF. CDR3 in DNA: TGTGCCAGCAGCCCTACGGGGTCCACCGGGGAGCTGTTTTTT.

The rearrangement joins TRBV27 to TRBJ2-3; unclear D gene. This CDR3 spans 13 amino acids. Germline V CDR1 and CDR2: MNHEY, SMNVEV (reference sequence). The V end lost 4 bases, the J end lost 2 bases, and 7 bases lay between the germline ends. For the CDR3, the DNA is TGTGCCAGCAGTTCTCCGATCACAGATACGCAGTATTTT. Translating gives CASSSPITDTQYF.

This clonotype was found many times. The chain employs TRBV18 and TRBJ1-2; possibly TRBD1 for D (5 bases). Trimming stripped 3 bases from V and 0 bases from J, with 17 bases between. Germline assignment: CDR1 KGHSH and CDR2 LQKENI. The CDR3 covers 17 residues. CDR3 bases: TGTGCCAGCTCACCCCAGCTACGGGGGTTCGCTAACTATGGCTACACCTTC. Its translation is CASSPQLRGFANYGYTF.

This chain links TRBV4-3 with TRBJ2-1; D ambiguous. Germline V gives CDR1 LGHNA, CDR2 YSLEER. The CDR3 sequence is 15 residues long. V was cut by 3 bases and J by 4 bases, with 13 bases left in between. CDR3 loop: CASSQPGEPYNEQFF. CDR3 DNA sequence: TGCGCCAGCAGCCAGCCCGGAGAGCCTTACAATGAGCAGTTCTTC.

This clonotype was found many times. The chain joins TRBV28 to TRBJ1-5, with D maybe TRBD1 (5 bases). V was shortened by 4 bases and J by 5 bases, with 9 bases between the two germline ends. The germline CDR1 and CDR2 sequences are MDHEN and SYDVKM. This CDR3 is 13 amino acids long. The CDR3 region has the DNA TGTGCCAGCAGTTCGGGGCCTCATCAGCCCCAGCATTTT. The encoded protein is CASSSGPHQPQHF.

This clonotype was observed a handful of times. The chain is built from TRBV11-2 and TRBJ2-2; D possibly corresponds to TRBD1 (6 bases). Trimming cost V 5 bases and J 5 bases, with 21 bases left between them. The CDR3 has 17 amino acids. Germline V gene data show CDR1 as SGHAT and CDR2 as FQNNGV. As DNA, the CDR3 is TGTGCCAGCAGCCACCGGGAACAGGGATTTAGGACCGGGGAGCTGTTTTTT. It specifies CASSHREQGFRTGELFF.

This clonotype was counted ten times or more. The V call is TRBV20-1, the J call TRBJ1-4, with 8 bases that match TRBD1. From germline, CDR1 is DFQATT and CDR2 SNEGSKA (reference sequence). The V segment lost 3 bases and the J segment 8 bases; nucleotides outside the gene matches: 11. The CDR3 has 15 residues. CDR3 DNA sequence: TGCAGTGCTAGGGATAGCTGGACAGGGCTCGAAAAACTGTTTTTT. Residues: CSARDSWTGLEKLFF.

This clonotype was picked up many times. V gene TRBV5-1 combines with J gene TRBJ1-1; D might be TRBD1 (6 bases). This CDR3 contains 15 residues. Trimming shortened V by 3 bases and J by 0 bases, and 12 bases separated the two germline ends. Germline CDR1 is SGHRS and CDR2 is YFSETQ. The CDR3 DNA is TGCGCCAGCAGCTCAGCATGGACAGTGAACACTGAAGCTTTCTTT. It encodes CASSSAWTVNTEAFF.

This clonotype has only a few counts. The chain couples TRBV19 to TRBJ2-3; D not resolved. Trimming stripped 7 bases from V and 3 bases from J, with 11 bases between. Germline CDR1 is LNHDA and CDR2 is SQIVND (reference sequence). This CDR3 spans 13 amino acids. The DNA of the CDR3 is TGTGCCAGTACAGCTAGAAATACAGATACGCAGTATTTT. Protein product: CASTARNTDTQYF.

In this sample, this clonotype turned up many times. The CDR3 sequence: CATSDHGQEDTQYF. The CDR3 coding sequence is TGTGCCACCAGTGATCATGGACAGGAGGATACGCAGTATTTT. This chain connects TRBV24-1 to TRBJ2-3; 7 bases agree with TRBD1. Germline CDR1 KGHDR, CDR2 SFDVKD. J lost 6 bases, V lost 3 bases, and 5 bases had no gene match. The CDR3 sequence is 14 residues long.

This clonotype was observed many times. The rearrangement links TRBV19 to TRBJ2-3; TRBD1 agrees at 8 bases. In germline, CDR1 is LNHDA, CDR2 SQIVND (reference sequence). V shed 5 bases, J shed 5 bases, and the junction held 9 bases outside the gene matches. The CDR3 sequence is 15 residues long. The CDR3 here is CASSPRQGRRDTQYF. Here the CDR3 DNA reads TGTGCCAGTAGTCCCCGACAGGGGAGGAGAGATACGCAGTATTTT.

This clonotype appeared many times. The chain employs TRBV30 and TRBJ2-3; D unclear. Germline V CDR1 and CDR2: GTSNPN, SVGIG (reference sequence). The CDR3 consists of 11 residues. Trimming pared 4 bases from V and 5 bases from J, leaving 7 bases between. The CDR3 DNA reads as TGTGCCTGGACCTTGATAGATACGCAGTATTTT. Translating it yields CAWTLIDTQYF.

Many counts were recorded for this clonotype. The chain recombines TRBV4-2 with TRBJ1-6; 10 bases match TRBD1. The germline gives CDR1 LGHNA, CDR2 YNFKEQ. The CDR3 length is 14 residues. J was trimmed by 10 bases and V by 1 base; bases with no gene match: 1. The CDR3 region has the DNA TGTGCCAGCAGCCAAGGGGACAGGGGATCACCCCTCCACTTT. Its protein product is CASSQGDRGSPLHF.

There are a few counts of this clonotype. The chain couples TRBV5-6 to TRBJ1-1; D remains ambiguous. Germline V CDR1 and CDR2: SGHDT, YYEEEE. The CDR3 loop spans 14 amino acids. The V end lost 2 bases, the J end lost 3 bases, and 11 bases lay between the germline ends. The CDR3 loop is CASSLGPRDTEAFF. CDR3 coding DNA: TGTGCCAGCAGCTTAGGTCCACGAGACACTGAAGCTTTCTTT. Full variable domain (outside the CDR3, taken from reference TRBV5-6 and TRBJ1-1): DAGVTQSPTHLIKTRGQQVTLRCSPKSGHDTVSWYQQALGQGPQFIFQYYEEEERQRGNFPDRFSGHQFPNYSSELNVNALLLGDSALYLCASSLGPRDTEAFFGQGTRLTVV.

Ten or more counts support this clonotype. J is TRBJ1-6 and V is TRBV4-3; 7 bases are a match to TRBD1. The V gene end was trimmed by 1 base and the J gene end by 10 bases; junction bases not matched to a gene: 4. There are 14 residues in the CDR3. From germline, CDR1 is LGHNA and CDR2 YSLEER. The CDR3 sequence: CASSQGQGESPLHF. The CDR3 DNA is TGCGCCAGCAGCCAAGGACAGGGCGAATCACCCCTCCACTTT.

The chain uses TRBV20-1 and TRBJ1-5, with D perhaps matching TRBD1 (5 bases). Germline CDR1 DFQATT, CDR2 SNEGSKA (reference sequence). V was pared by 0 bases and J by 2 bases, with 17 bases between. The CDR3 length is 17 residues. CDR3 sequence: CSARDVFRQGRNQPQHF. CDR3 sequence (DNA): TGCAGTGCTAGAGATGTTTTTAGGCAGGGCCGCAATCAGCCCCAGCATTTT.

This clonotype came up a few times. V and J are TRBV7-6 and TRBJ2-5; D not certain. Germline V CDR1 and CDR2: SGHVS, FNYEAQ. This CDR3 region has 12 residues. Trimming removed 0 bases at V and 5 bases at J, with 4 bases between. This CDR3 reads CASSLASETQYF. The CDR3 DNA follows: TGTGCCAGCAGCTTAGCCAGTGAGACCCAGTACTTC.

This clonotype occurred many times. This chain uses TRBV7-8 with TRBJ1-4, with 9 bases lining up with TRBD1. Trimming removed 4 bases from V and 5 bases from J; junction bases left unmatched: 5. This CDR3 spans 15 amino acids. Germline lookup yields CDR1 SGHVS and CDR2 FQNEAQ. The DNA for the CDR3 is TGTGCCAGCAGCTCATCCGGGACAGGGAATGAAAAACTGTTTTTT. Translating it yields CASSSSGTGNEKLFF.

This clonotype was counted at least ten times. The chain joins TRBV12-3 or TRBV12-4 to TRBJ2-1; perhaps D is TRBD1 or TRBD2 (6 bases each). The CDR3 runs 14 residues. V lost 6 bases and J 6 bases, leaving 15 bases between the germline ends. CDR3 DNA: TGTGCCAGCAGAAGGGGGGCGACTTCCAATGAGCAGTTCTTC. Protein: CASRRGATSNEQFF.

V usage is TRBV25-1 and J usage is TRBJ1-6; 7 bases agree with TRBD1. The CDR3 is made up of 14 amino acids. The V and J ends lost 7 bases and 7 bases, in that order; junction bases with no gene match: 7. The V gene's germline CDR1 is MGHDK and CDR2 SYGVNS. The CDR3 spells CASTKDRSNSPLHF. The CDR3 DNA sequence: TGTGCCAGCACCAAGGACAGGTCAAATTCACCCCTCCACTTT.

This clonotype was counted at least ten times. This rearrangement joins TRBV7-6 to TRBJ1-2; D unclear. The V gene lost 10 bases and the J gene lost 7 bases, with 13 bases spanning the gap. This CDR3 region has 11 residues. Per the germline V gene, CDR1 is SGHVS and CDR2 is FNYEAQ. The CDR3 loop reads CATVERVGYTF. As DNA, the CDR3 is TGTGCCACCGTAGAAAGGGTTGGCTACACCTTC.